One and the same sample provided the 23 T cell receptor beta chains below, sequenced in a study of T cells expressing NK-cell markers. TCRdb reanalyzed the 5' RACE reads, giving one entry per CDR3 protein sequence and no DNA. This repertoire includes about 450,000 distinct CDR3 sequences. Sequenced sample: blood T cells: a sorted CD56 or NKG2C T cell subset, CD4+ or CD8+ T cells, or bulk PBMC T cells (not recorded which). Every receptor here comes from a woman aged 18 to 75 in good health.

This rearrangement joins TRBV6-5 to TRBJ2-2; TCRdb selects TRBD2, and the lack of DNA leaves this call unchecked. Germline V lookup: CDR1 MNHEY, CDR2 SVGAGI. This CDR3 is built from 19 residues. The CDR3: CASSYVSSGGVVDTGELFF.

CDR3 sequence reads: CASSSETDFWEKLFF. The V gene is TRBV7-9, the J gene TRBJ1-4. CDR3 length: 15 amino acids. Germline V gene sequence: CDR1 SEHNR, CDR2 FQNEAQ (reference sequence). The entire variable domain, with the rest obtained from reference TRBV7-9 and TRBJ1-4, is as follows: DTGVSQNPRHKITKRGQNVTFRCDPISEHNRLYWYRQTLGQGPEFLTYFQNEAQLEKSRLLSDRFSAERPKGSFSTLEIQRTEQGDSAMYLCASSSETDFWEKLFFGSGTQLSVL.

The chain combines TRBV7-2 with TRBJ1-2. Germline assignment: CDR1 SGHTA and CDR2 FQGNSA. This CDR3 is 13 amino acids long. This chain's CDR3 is CASSPDTTYGYTF.

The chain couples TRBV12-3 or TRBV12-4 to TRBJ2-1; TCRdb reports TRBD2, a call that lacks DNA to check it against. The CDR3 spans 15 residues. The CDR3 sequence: CASSLGLGGANEQFF.

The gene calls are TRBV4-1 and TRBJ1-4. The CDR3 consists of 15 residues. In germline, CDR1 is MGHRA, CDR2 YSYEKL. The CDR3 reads CASSQDGPTNEKLFF.

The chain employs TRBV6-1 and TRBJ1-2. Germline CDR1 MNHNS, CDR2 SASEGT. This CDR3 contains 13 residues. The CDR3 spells CASGDGPNYGYTF.

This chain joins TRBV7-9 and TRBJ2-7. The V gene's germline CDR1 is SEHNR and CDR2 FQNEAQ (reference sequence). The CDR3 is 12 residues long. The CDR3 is CASSFTASEQYF.

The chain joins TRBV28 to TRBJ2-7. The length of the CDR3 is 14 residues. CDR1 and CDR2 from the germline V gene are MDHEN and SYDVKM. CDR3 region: CASSFYGSSYEQYF.

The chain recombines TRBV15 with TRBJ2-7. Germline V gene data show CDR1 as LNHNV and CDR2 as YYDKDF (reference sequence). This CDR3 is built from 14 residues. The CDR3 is CATSPVRMSYEQYF.

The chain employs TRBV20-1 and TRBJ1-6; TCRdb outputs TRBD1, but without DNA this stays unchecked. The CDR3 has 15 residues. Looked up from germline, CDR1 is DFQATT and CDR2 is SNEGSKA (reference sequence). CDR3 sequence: CSARSSGQGNSPLHF.

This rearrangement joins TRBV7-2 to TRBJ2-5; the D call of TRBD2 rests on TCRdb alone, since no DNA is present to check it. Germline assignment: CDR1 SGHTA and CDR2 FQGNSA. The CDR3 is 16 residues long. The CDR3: CASSLGLGVGQETQYF.

CDR3 residues: CASSQLGQGGPYEQYF. The chain uses TRBV4-3 and TRBJ2-7; TCRdb reports TRBD1, a call that lacks DNA to check it against. The CDR3 spans 16 residues. Germline CDR1 is LGHNA and CDR2 is YSLEER.

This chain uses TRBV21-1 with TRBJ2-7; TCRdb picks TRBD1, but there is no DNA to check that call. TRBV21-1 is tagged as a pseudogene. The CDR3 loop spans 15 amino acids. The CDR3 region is CASSNFGTGTGEQYF.

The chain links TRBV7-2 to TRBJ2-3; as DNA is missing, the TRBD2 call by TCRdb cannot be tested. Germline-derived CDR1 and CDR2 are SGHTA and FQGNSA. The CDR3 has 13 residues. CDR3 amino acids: CAIAGGGTDTQYF.

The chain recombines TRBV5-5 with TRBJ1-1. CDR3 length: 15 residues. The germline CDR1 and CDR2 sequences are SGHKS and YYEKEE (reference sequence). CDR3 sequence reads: CASSLASAMNTEAFF. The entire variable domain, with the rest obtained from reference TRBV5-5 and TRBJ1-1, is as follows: DAGVTQSPTHLIKTRGQQVTLRCSPISGHKSVSWYQQVLGQGPQFIFQYYEKEERGRGNFPDRFSARQFPNYSSELNVNALLLGDSALYLCASSLASAMNTEAFFGQGTRLTVV.

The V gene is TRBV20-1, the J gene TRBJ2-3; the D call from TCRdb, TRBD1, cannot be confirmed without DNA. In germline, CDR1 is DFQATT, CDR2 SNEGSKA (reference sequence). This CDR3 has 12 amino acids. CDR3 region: CSARGTGGTQYF.

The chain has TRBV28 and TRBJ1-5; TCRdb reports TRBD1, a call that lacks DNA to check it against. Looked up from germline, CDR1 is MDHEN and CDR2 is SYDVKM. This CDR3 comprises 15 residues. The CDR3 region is CASSLRTVSNQPQHF.

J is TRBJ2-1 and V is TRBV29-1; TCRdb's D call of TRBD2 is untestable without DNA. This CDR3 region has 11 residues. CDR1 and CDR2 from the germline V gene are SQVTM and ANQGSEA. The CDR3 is CSAQGPNEQFF.

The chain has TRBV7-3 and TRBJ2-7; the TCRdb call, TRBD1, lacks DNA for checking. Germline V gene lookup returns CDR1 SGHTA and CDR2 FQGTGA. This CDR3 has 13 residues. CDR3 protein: CASSWGQGGEQYF. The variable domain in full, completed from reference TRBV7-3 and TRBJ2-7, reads GAGVSQTPSNKVTEKGKYVELRCDPISGHTALYWYRQSLGQGPEFLIYFQGTGAADDSGLPNDRFFAVRPEGSVSTLKIQRTERGDSAVYLCASSWGQGGEQYFGPGTRLTVT.

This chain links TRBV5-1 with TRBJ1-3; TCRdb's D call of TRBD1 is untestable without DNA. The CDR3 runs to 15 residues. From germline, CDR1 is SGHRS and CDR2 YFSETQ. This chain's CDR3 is CASSLEGAGGNTIYF. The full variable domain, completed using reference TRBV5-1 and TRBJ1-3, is KAGVTQTPRYLIKTRGQQVTLSCSPISGHRSVSWYQQTPGQGLQFLFEYFSETQRNKGNFPGRFSGRQFSNSRSEMNVSTLELGDSALYLCASSLEGAGGNTIYFGEGSWLTVV.

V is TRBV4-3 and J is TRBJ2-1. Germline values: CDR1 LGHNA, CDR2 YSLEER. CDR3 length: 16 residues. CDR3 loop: CASSQAVGALYNEQFF.

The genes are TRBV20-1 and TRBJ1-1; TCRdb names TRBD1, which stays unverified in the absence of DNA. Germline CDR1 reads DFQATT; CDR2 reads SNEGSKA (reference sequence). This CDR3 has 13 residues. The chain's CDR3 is CSALASAVGLAFF.

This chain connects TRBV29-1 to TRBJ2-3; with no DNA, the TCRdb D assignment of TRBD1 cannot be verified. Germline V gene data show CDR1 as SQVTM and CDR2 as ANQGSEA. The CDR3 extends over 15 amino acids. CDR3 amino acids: CSVERGAQLTDTQYF.